This TCR beta chain stems from a study of cytomegalovirus exposure and HLA in healthy donors. In its sample, this clone was seen a few times. Primers included in the PCR were 60 Vbeta and 13 Jbeta primers. Profiling relied on immunoSEQ multiplex PCR, and the TCRdb table lists in-frame clones only, not all of them. This sample carries about 140,000 clones, around 82% of them seen once, and the ten largest clones take about 2.2%. Germline CDR1 and CDR2: MGHRA and YSYEKL. V lost 1 base and J lost 6, with 9 bases in between. This CDR3 spans 13 amino acids. The clonotype originates from a man aged 50-59 years in good health and CMV-seronegative. The rearrangement links TRBV4-1 to TRBJ1-1, with D hard to call. Sequencing was carried out using PBMCs. The CDR3 bases are TGCGCCAGCAGCCAAGTTCGGTTTGCTGAAGCTTTCTTT. Its protein product is CASSQVRFAEAFF.